This TCR beta chain is drawn from a study of OX40 agonist ivuxolimab in advanced cancers. Study in general: Hepatocellular carcinoma, melanoma, renal cell or head and neck cancer occurred in dose-escalation patients. Previous treatment with anti-PD-1, anti-PD-L1 or anti-CTLA-4 therapy was allowed; 40% had received some.

Germline-derived CDR1 and CDR2 are MNHNY and SVGAGI (reference sequence). The V end lost 5 bases, the J end lost 3 bases, and 8 bases lay between the germline ends. The CDR3 loop spans 13 amino acids. Profiled with immunoSEQ multiplex PCR; TCRdb holds only in-frame clones, not every one. This sample has about 41,000 clones, with roughly 88% found just once. The sequence came from an adult with an advanced solid tumor such as melanoma, head and neck, liver or kidney cancer. This specimen was CD4+ or CD8+ T cells sorted from blood, taken in a trial of the OX40 agonist ivuxolimab. V is TRBV6-6 and J is TRBJ1-5; D gene unclear. The CDR3, as DNA: TGTGCCAGCAGTCTCCTAGACAATCAGCCCCAGCATTTT. It codes for CASSLLDNQPQHF.